This TCR beta chain was captured in a study of blood T cell repertoires in COVID-19. Study-wide context: COVID-19 samples collected from the United States, Italy and Spain covered acute and convalescent phases. Sources were T cells, B-cell-depleted T cells, or PBMCs; the material itself was cDNA or gDNA.

CDR3 length equals 12 residues. The V and J ends lost 3 bases and 6 bases respectively, with 7 bases between them. Authors' processing steps: Amplified reference gene primers provided the basis for estimating nucleated cell counts. Clones were sequenced by immunoSEQ multiplex PCR, and TCRdb holds only the in-frame ones, with some missing. The V and J calls and clone size come from that table; D and trimming were worked out from the DNA. This table holds 80,000 to 95,000 clones, 70% to 90% found once. The sequence was obtained from a man aged 45 to 65 with active or convalescent COVID-19. Material: peripheral blood. V gene TRBV12-3 or TRBV12-4 combines with J gene TRBJ2-3; D gene uncertain. The CDR3 sequence is CASSFGPDTQYF. The CDR3 DNA sequence: TGTGCCAGCAGTTTCGGTCCTGATACGCAGTATTTT.